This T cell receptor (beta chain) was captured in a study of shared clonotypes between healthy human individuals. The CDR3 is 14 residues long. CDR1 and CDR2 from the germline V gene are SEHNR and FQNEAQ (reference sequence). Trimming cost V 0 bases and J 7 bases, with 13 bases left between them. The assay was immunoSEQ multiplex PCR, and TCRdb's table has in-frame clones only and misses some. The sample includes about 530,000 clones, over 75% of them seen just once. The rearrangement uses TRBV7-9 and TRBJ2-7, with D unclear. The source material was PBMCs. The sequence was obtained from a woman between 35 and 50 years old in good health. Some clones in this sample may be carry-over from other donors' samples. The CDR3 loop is CASSLAGTLEEQYF. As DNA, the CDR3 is TGTGCCAGCAGCTTAGCAGGCACTCTCGAAGAGCAGTACTTC.